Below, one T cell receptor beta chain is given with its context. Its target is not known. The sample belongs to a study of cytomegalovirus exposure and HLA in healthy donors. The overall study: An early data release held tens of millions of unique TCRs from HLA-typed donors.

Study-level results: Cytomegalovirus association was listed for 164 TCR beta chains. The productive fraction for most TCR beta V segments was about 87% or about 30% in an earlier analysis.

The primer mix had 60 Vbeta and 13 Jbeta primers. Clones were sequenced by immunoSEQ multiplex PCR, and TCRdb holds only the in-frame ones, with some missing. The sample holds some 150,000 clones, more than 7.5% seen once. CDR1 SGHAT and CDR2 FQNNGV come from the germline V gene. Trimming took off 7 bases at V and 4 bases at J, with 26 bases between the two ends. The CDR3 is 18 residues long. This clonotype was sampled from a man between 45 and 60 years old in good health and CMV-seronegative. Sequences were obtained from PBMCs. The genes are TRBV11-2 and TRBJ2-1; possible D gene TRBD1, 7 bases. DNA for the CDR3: TGTGCCAGCAACCCGAGGGGGCGGGCAGGGGCGGGGTACAATGAGCAGTTCTTC. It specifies CASNPRGRAGAGYNEQFF.